The rows below give T cell receptor beta chains drawn from one sample of a study of shared clonotypes between healthy human individuals. Sequenced by immunoSEQ multiplex PCR; TCRdb stores in-frame clones only, minus some. The sample shows roughly 2 million clones, approximately 94% of them seen only once. The sequenced material came from naive CD4+ T cells sorted from blood. All receptors come from a man aged 18 to 29 in good health. Both conserved end residues are part of each CDR3. Each record gives: D gene, V gene, clone size, J gene, CDR3 protein, CDR3 DNA. A D gene is named only where the DNA matches it firmly. Expanded clones are given a class, and other clones once, few, many or no size at all.

>TRBD2|TRBV30|once|TRBJ2-1
CAWTAGSSYNEQFF
TGTGCCTGGACAGCGGGGAGCTCCTACAATGAGCAGTTCTTC
>TRBD1|TRBV4-1|-|TRBJ1-5
CASSQVQGARNQPQHF
TGCGCCAGCAGCCAAGTACAGGGGGCCCGCAATCAGCCCCAGCATTTT
>TRBD1|TRBV19|few|TRBJ1-5
CASTQKGARGQPQHF
TGTGCCAGTACCCAGAAGGGGGCGCGGGGTCAGCCCCAGCATTTT
>TRBD1|TRBV27|-|TRBJ1-2
CASSFGAQGAGGYTF
TGTGCCAGCAGTTTTGGGGCACAGGGGGCTGGGGGCTACACCTTC
>-|TRBV5-1|-|TRBJ1-1
CASSADRLTNTEAFF
TGCGCCAGCAGCGCTGACAGGTTAACGAACACTGAAGCTTTCTTT
>-|TRBV6-5|once|TRBJ1-5
CASRTAKGRPPQHF
TGTGCCTCCCGAACGGCCAAGGGCAGGCCGCCCCAGCATTTT
>-|TRBV28|once|TRBJ1-6
CASSLYSIYNSPLHF
TGTGCCAGCAGTTTGTACAGTATTTATAATTCACCCCTCCACTTT
>-|TRBV19|-|TRBJ2-7
CASSKATQTGEQYF
TGTGCCAGTAGTAAAGCGACCCAGACAGGCGAGCAGTACTTC
>TRBD2|TRBV30|-|TRBJ2-7
CAWSNPRGLAIYEQYF
TGTGCCTGGAGTAACCCCAGGGGACTAGCGATTTACGAGCAGTACTTC
>-|TRBV25-1|-|TRBJ2-6
CASSSPSLAGANVLTF
TGTGCCAGCAGTTCCCCCAGTCTGGCTGGGGCCAACGTCCTGACTTTC
>-|TRBV5-1|-|TRBJ1-2
CASSSVTAATLGGYTF
TGCGCCAGCAGTTCCGTAACGGCAGCGACCCTAGGCGGCTACACCTTC
>TRBD2|TRBV6-5|once|TRBJ2-7
CASSYSASGRGYEQYF
TGTGCCAGCAGTTACTCGGCTAGCGGGAGAGGCTACGAGCAGTACTTC
>TRBD1|TRBV28|-|TRBJ2-7
CASSPIPGTVFHEQYF
TGTGCCAGCAGTCCTATCCCCGGGACAGTCTTCCACGAGCAGTACTTC
>TRBD2|TRBV27|-|TRBJ2-3
CASSLFGGGADTQYF
TGTGCCAGCAGTTTATTTGGTGGGGGGGCAGATACGCAGTATTTT
>-|TRBV10-3|-|TRBJ2-7
CAISESGPSGSYEQYF
TGTGCCATCAGTGAGTCGGGCCCCTCGGGCTCCTACGAGCAGTACTTC
>-|TRBV30|-|TRBJ1-1
CAWSVLDPGNTEAFF
TGTGCCTGGAGTGTATTAGACCCAGGGAACACTGAAGCTTTCTTT
>-|TRBV30|-|TRBJ1-2
CAWSVLARSNYGYTF
TGTGCCTGGAGTGTATTGGCCAGGAGTAACTATGGCTACACCTTC
>-|TRBV5-1|-|TRBJ2-7
CASSLTDYEQYF
TGCGCCAGCAGCTTGACGGACTACGAGCAGTACTTC
>TRBD1|TRBV5-1|-|TRBJ1-1
CASSFQGVNTEAFF
TGCGCCAGCAGCTTCCAGGGGGTCAACACTGAAGCTTTCTTT
>-|TRBV20-1|-|TRBJ2-7
CSARTRLEQYF
TGCAGTGCTAGAACGCGACTCGAGCAGTACTTC
>-|TRBV5-1|-|TRBJ2-1
CASSLDRNNEQFF
TGCGCCAGCAGCTTGGACAGAAACAATGAGCAGTTCTTC
>-|TRBV30|-|TRBJ2-7
CAWSVLRDEQYF
TGTGCCTGGAGTGTACTCAGGGACGAGCAGTACTTC
>-|TRBV5-6|-|TRBJ1-1
CASSELQGRATEAFF
TGTGCCAGCAGCGAATTACAGGGCCGAGCCACTGAAGCTTTCTTT
>TRBD2|TRBV4-3|-|TRBJ2-1
CASSYEGTSGNQFF
TGCGCCAGCAGCTACGAGGGGACTAGCGGAAATCAGTTCTTC
>TRBD1|TRBV5-6|-|TRBJ1-2
CASSPGQGYGYAF
TGTGCCAGCAGCCCAGGACAGGGGTATGGCTACGCCTTC
>-|TRBV6-1|-|TRBJ2-3
CASSEATSRSTDTQYF
TGTGCCAGCAGTGAAGCAACCTCCCGCTCCACAGATACGCAGTATTTT
>TRBD1|TRBV19|-|TRBJ1-5
CASSGRTGGSNQPQHF
TGTGCCAGTAGTGGCCGGACAGGGGGCAGCAATCAGCCCCAGCATTTT
>-|TRBV30|-|TRBJ2-3
CAWGSRWADTQYF
TGTGCCTGGGGGAGTCGTTGGGCAGATACGCAGTATTTT
>-|TRBV27|-|TRBJ1-1
CASSLDWVGEAFF
TGTGCCAGCAGTCTAGACTGGGTCGGTGAAGCTTTCTTT
>-|TRBV5-1|-|TRBJ2-1
CASSLARDTYNEQFF
TGCGCCAGCAGCCTGGCCCGGGATACCTACAATGAGCAGTTCTTC
>-|TRBV6-6|-|TRBJ2-6
CASSYTGLSGANVLTF
TGTGCCAGCAGTTATACAGGCCTCTCTGGGGCCAACGTCCTGACTTTC
>-|TRBV27|-|TRBJ2-1
CASREGASEQFF
TGTGCCAGCAGGGAGGGGGCGAGTGAGCAGTTCTTC
>-|TRBV19|-|TRBJ1-6
CASSTTGYGNSPLHF
TGTGCCAGTAGTACCACAGGGTATGGGAATTCACCCCTCCACTTT
>TRBD1|TRBV5-1|-|TRBJ2-7
CASSSQATGQYF
TGCGCCAGCAGCTCGCAGGCGACAGGGCAATACTTC
>-|TRBV30|few|TRBJ1-1
CAWTSNNGREAFF
TGTGCCTGGACCTCCAACAACGGAAGGGAAGCTTTCTTT
>TRBD1|TRBV11-2|-|TRBJ1-5
CASSPQGVYQPQHF
TGTGCCAGCAGCCCCCAGGGGGTTTATCAGCCCCAGCATTTT